Listed below are T cell receptor beta chains from one sample, sequenced in a study of patients and donors after allogeneic stem cell transplantation. TCRdb re-called the RT-PCR reads with MiXCR, one entry per CDR3 protein. The data hold about 200,000 distinct CDR3 sequences, with 38% observed a single time. Sample: blood, either unsorted or a sorted T cell fraction (not recorded which). These receptors originate from a human donor who was either an allogeneic HSCT recipient or a stem cell or donor lymphocyte infusion donor (not recorded which). It is not recorded whose cells these are; they may come from a transplant donor. CDR3s include the opening cysteine and the closing phenylalanine or tryptophan. A D gene is named only where the DNA matches it firmly. Expanded clones are given a class, and other clones once, few, many or no size at all.

TRBJ2-7,.,TRBV7-9,few,CASSLGLGGYEQYF,TGTGCCAGCAGCTTAGGCCTAGGAGGCTACGAGCAGTACTTC
TRBJ1-2,.,TRBV27,.,CASSTTGAWGGYTF,TGTGCCAGCAGTACAACCGGGGCCTGGGGCGGCTACACCTTC
TRBJ1-1,.,TRBV27,.,CASTPSLGGTEAFF,TGTGCCAGCACTCCGAGTCTAGGGGGGACTGAAGCTTTCTTT
TRBJ2-3,.,TRBV28,few,CASSLDATDTQYF,TGTGCCAGCAGTTTAGATGCAACAGATACGCAGTATTTT
TRBJ1-1,.,TRBV28,.,CASSSPGSKNTEAFF,TGTGCCAGCAGTAGCCCGGGCAGTAAGAACACTGAAGCTTTCTTT
TRBJ1-5,.,TRBV12-3/TRBV12-4,many,CASGLRIGSNQPQHF,TGTGCCAGCGGGCTCAGGATAGGTAGCAATCAGCCCCAGCATTTT
TRBJ2-1,TRBD2,TRBV12-3/TRBV12-4,.,CASSALAGGPNEQFF,TGTGCCAGCAGTGCCTTAGCGGGGGGCCCCAATGAGCAGTTCTTC
TRBJ1-2,.,TRBV27,.,CASSPLGAGNYGYTF,TGTGCCAGCAGCCCACTGGGGGCAGGAAACTATGGCTACACCTTC
TRBJ1-2,TRBD1,TRBV10-3,.,CAISGDRANYGYTF,TGTGCCATCAGCGGGGACAGGGCGAACTATGGCTACACCTTC
TRBJ1-2,.,TRBV12-3/TRBV12-4,.,CASSPPIYGYTF,TGTGCCAGCAGCCCACCAATCTATGGCTACACCTTC
TRBJ1-2,.,TRBV4-1,many,CASSQDRVYGYTF,TGCGCCAGCAGCCAAGACAGGGTTTATGGCTACACCTTC
TRBJ2-7,.,TRBV29-1,few,CSVEDQDSEQYF,TGCAGCGTTGAAGATCAAGATTCCGAGCAGTACTTC
TRBJ1-2,TRBD1,TRBV6-6,.,CASSYSRTGGYGYTF,TGTGCCAGCAGTTACTCGAGGACAGGGGGCTATGGCTACACCTTC
TRBJ1-4,TRBD1,TRBV12-3/TRBV12-4,.,CASSTGQGAREKLFF,TGTGCCAGCAGCACAGGACAGGGGGCCCGAGAAAAACTGTTTTTT
TRBJ2-2,.,TRBV29-1,.,CSAGLTLNTGELFF,TGCAGCGCAGGACTGACGTTGAACACCGGGGAGCTGTTTTTT
TRBJ2-7,TRBD1,TRBV6-5,.,CASSPNFGTGYEQYF,TGTGCCAGCAGCCCCAATTTCGGGACAGGCTACGAGCAGTACTTC
TRBJ2-3,.,TRBV2,.,CASTGPTQDTQYF,TGTGCCAGCACCGGGCCCACACAAGATACGCAGTATTTT
TRBJ1-4,.,TRBV7-9,.,CASSPTGRLNEKLFF,TGTGCCAGCAGCCCCACCGGACGGCTGAATGAAAAACTGTTTTTT
TRBJ1-2,.,TRBV20-1,.,CSARDRLLFATYYGYTF,TGCAGTGCTAGAGATCGCCTCCTATTTGCGACCTACTATGGCTACACCTTC
TRBJ2-1,TRBD1,TRBV7-9,.,CASRTGLDDEQFF,TGTGCCAGCAGGACAGGGCTAGACGATGAGCAGTTCTTC
TRBJ1-6,TRBD1,TRBV5-1,few,CASSAGQASYNSPLHF,TGCGCCAGCAGCGCGGGACAGGCCTCCTATAATTCACCCCTCCACTTT
TRBJ2-7,.,TRBV5-5,once,CASSFVGGEQYF,TGTGCCAGCAGCTTTGTAGGGGGCGAGCAGTACTTC
TRBJ1-3,TRBD1,TRBV4-2,.,CASSQVGSWQGENTIYF,TGTGCCAGCAGCCAAGTGGGGAGCTGGCAGGGGGAAAACACCATATATTTT
TRBJ1-1,.,TRBV29-1,many,CSVAGVNTEAFF,TGCAGCGTTGCGGGGGTGAACACTGAAGCTTTCTTT
TRBJ2-3,.,TRBV6-4,few,CASSPSAEGDTQYF,TGTGCCAGCAGCCCGAGCGCGGAGGGGGATACGCAGTATTTT
TRBJ2-1,.,TRBV5-1,.,CASSLAGQSSYNEQFF,TGCGCCAGCAGCTTGGCCGGCCAAAGCTCCTACAATGAGCAGTTCTTC
TRBJ2-1,TRBD1,TRBV28,few,CAGGQGLHNEQFF,TGTGCCGGCGGACAGGGGCTACACAATGAGCAGTTCTTC
TRBJ1-3,TRBD1,TRBV7-3,many,CASSSTGTGTGNTIYF,TGTGCCAGCAGCTCCACCGGGACAGGGACTGGAAACACCATATATTTT
TRBJ1-3,.,TRBV12-3/TRBV12-4,few,CASSLHSSGNTIYF,TGTGCCAGCAGTTTGCACAGCTCTGGAAACACCATATATTTT
TRBJ1-1,.,TRBV7-9,.,CASSLSTNRLNTEAFF,TGTGCCAGCAGCTTATCGACCAACCGCTTGAACACTGAAGCTTTCTTT
TRBJ1-2,.,TRBV28,.,CATRDTTNYGYTF,TGTGCCACCCGGGACACCACTAACTATGGCTACACCTTC
TRBJ1-1,TRBD1,TRBV28,few,CASTTGGLNTEAFF,TGTGCCAGCACCACAGGGGGCTTGAACACTGAAGCTTTCTTT
TRBJ1-1,.,TRBV5-1,.,CASSFGRVSNTEAFF,TGCGCCAGCAGCTTCGGGCGGGTTTCGAACACTGAAGCTTTCTTT
TRBJ2-7,.,TRBV13,.,CASSFIRGYEQYF,TGTGCCAGCAGCTTCATACGGGGGTACGAGCAGTACTTC
TRBJ1-1,.,TRBV7-8,.,CASSLERGRAAFF,TGTGCCAGCAGCTTAGAAAGGGGACGCGCGGCTTTCTTT
TRBJ2-5,TRBD1,TRBV10-3,.,CAISEDRDLQETQYF,TGTGCCATCAGTGAAGACAGGGATCTACAAGAGACCCAGTACTTC
TRBJ1-2,TRBD1,TRBV7-9,few,CASSLRDSSNYGYTF,TGTGCCAGCAGCCTCCGGGACAGTAGCAACTATGGCTACACCTTC
TRBJ2-3,.,TRBV3-1,.,CASSRGASTTDTQYF,TGTGCCAGCAGCCGGGGGGCCTCTACCACAGATACGCAGTATTTT
TRBJ1-6,.,TRBV7-6,.,CASSLQYRGREFGSPLHF,TGTGCCAGCAGCTTACAGTACCGGGGACGGGAATTTGGTTCACCCCTCCACTTT
TRBJ1-1,.,TRBV7-6,few,CASSASPGTEAFF,TGTGCCAGCAGCGCGAGTCCCGGCACTGAAGCTTTCTTT
TRBJ1-1,.,TRBV28,few,CASSLSREAFF,TGTGCCAGCAGTTTATCCCGAGAAGCTTTCTTT
TRBJ1-2,TRBD1,TRBV27,.,CASSSRGQGNYGYTF,TGTGCCAGCAGTTCGAGGGGACAGGGGAACTATGGCTACACCTTC
TRBJ1-1,TRBD1,TRBV5-1,.,CASSRTTRGHEAFF,TGCGCCAGCAGCCGGACGACCAGGGGGCATGAAGCTTTCTTT
TRBJ1-1,.,TRBV19,.,CASRRAASMNTEAFF,TGTGCCAGTAGGAGGGCAGCTTCTATGAACACTGAAGCTTTCTTT
TRBJ1-1,TRBD1,TRBV12-3/TRBV12-4,few,CASSPLQGPNEAFF,TGTGCCAGCAGTCCCCTACAGGGGCCCAATGAAGCTTTCTTT
TRBJ1-1,TRBD1,TRBV6-4,.,CASSVTGQSTEAFF,TGTGCCAGCAGTGTCACGGGACAGTCCACTGAAGCTTTCTTT
TRBJ1-6,.,TRBV12-3/TRBV12-4,few,CASSGGQPNSPLHF,TGTGCCAGCAGCGGAGGACAGCCCAATTCACCCCTCCACTTT
TRBJ2-3,.,TRBV29-1,.,CSVDWGDTQYF,TGCAGCGTCGACTGGGGAGATACGCAGTATTTT
TRBJ1-6,TRBD1,TRBV19,.,CASQQGGYNSPLHF,TGTGCCAGCCAACAGGGGGGCTATAATTCACCCCTCCACTTT
TRBJ1-2,TRBD1,TRBV5-1,few,CASSRDSLANYGYTF,TGCGCCAGCAGCCGGGACAGCTTGGCTAACTATGGCTACACCTTC
TRBJ2-3,.,TRBV6-2/TRBV6-3,.,CASGRGATDTQYF,TGTGCCAGCGGCCGGGGGGCGACAGATACGCAGTATTTT
TRBJ1-5,.,TRBV5-1,.,CASSLYPRGGEGQPQHF,TGCGCCAGCAGCTTGTACCCTAGGGGAGGTGAGGGTCAGCCCCAGCATTTT
TRBJ1-1,.,TRBV12-3/TRBV12-4,.,CASSPGDKATEAFF,TGTGCCAGCAGCCCAGGGGACAAGGCCACTGAAGCTTTCTTT
TRBJ1-4,.,TRBV28,.,CASINGGNEKLFF,TGTGCCAGCATCAACGGGGGTAATGAAAAACTGTTTTTT
TRBJ2-1,.,TRBV29-1,few,CSADQGREQFF,TGCAGCGCCGACCAGGGGCGTGAGCAGTTCTTC
TRBJ1-6,.,TRBV12-3/TRBV12-4,few,CASSLLAGRDSPLHF,TGTGCCAGCAGTCTCCTCGCGGGAAGAGATTCACCCCTCCACTTT
TRBJ1-2,.,TRBV5-1,few,CASSPLHREPTPGYTF,TGCGCCAGCAGCCCACTCCACAGAGAGCCTACTCCTGGCTACACCTTC
TRBJ2-1,.,TRBV10-3,few,CAISFDNEQFF,TGTGCCATCTCTTTTGACAATGAGCAGTTCTTC
TRBJ2-3,.,TRBV10-2,.,CASRKSTDTQYF,TGCGCCAGCAGGAAAAGCACAGATACGCAGTATTTT
TRBJ2-1,.,TRBV5-1,few,CASSLGVGWNEQFF,TGCGCCAGCAGCTTGGGGGTGGGGTGGAATGAGCAGTTCTTC